This T cell receptor (beta chain) was sequenced for a study of T cells in Graves' hyperthyroidism and ophthalmopathy. Germline CDR1 reads SGHRS; CDR2 reads YFSETQ. This CDR3 comprises 14 residues. Trimming removed 0 bases from V and 8 bases from J, with 11 bases in between. The PBMCs were sourced from fresh peripheral blood (more than 8.5 ml). Amplified TCR beta CDR3 regions derived from RNA transcripts. The HTBI primer set was used in a first-round RT-PCR of the TCR CDR3. In TCRdb, the multiplex PCR reads were re-called with MiXCR into one record per CDR3 protein. The table shows fewer than 900,000 distinct CDR3 sequences, with about a sixth occurring only once. Only one count was recorded for this clonotype.

What was sequenced was blood. The chain uses TRBV5-1 and TRBJ2-2; D is unclear. The sequence was obtained from a young man with Graves' hyperthyroidism. The CDR3 bases are TGCGCCAGCAGCTTGGAATCAGTTCGGGGGGAGCTGTTTTTT. Translating gives CASSLESVRGELFF.